Shown below are 14 T cell receptor beta chains from a single sample sequenced in a study of CD8+ T cells in alopecia areata. Sequencing templates came from extracted RNA that was reverse transcribed into cDNA. Profiling relied on immunoSEQ multiplex PCR, and the TCRdb table lists in-frame clones only, not all of them. The sample yields 100,000 to 130,000 clones, around 55% seen once. Sample: CD8+ T cells sorted from blood. The receptor set was obtained from a human donor in good health.

This clone appeared a few times. The chain recombines TRBV15 with TRBJ2-5; D is undetermined. CDR1 is LNHNV and CDR2 is YYDKDF in the germline V gene (reference sequence). V lost 3 bases and J 5 bases, leaving 16 bases between the germline ends. The CDR3 length is 15 residues. The CDR3 nucleotides read TGTGCCACCAGCAGGACCCGGAGCCCGTCGGAGACCCAGTACTTC. It translates to CATSRTRSPSETQYF. Full variable domain (remainder filled in from reference TRBV15 and TRBJ2-5): DAMVIQNPRYQVTQFGKPVTLSCSQTLNHNVMYWYQQKSSQAPKLLFHYYDKDFNNEADTPDNFQSRRPNTSFCFLDIRSPGLGDTAMYLCATSRTRSPSETQYFGPGTRLLVL.

The chain recombines TRBV4-1 with TRBJ2-2, with D perhaps being TRBD1 or TRBD2 (5 bases each). V lost 2 bases to trimming and J lost 4 bases, with 17 bases between them. Germline CDR1 is MGHRA and CDR2 is YSYEKL. The length of the CDR3 is 17 residues. The CDR3 DNA sequence: TGCGCCAGCAGCCAACCCGGGTCGGGACCACTCACCGGGGAGCTGTTTTTT. Translated, it gives CASSQPGSGPLTGELFF.

The V and J genes are TRBV29-1 and TRBJ1-2; 7 nucleotides align to TRBD1. The CDR3 contains 14 residues. Germline-derived CDR1 and CDR2 are SQVTM and ANQGSEA. The V gene end was trimmed by 5 bases and the J gene end by 0 bases; junction bases not matched to a gene: 6. The CDR3 DNA sequence: TGCAGCGTTTTTCGACAGGGATCTAACTATGGCTACACCTTC. Residues: CSVFRQGSNYGYTF.

This clone has a handful of counts. The CDR3 here is CASKGTGHSMEQYF. The CDR3 nucleotides are TGTGCCAGCAAGGGGACAGGGCACTCCATGGAGCAGTACTTC. The chain is built from TRBV6-1 and TRBJ2-7; 9 nucleotides agree with TRBD1. The CDR3 runs to 14 residues. V lost 7 bases, J lost 7 bases, and 11 bases stayed unmatched. From germline, CDR1 is MNHNS and CDR2 SASEGT.

The chain couples TRBV28 to TRBJ1-1; D ambiguous. V was trimmed by 3 bases and J by 0 bases, leaving 8 bases between them. Per the germline V gene, CDR1 is MDHEN and CDR2 is SYDVKM. This CDR3 contains 14 residues. The CDR3 DNA reads TGTGCCAGCAGTTTGCGACGTTTGAACACTGAAGCTTTCTTT. The encoded protein is CASSLRRLNTEAFF.

This clone was observed a handful of times. The chain has TRBV7-8 and TRBJ2-2; D is unresolved. The CDR3 spans 15 residues. V lost 2 bases to trimming and J lost 3 bases, with 10 bases between them. Germline V lookup: CDR1 SGHVS, CDR2 FQNEAQ. The CDR3 protein is CASSLTYSHTGELFF. The DNA of the CDR3 is TGTGCCAGCAGCTTAACGTATAGCCACACCGGGGAGCTGTTTTTT. The whole variable domain, filled in from reference TRBV7-8 and TRBJ2-2, reads GAGVSQSPRYKVAKRGQDVALRCDPISGHVSLFWYQQALGQGPEFLTYFQNEAQLDKSGLPSDRFFAERPEGSVSTLKIQRTQQEDSAVYLCASSLTYSHTGELFFGEGSRLTVL.

This clone showed up just a few times. V gene TRBV19 combines with J gene TRBJ1-5, with 9 bases fitting TRBD1. CDR3 length equals 14 residues. After removal of 3 bases from V and 9 bases from J, the junction contained 6 bases not matched to a gene. Per germline, CDR1 LNHDA and CDR2 SQIVND (reference sequence). In DNA, the CDR3 is TGTGCCAGTAGTATTGGGACAGGGACTTGGCCCCAGCATTTT. It yields the protein CASSIGTGTWPQHF.

This chain uses TRBV2 with TRBJ2-7; unclear D gene. V was shortened by 2 bases and J by 4 bases, with 6 bases between the two germline ends. This CDR3 spans 12 amino acids. Per germline, CDR1 SNHLY and CDR2 FYNNEI. DNA for the CDR3: TGTGCCAGCAGTGAATCACCATACGAGCAGTACTTC. Protein product: CASSESPYEQYF. The complete variable domain, with remaining parts taken from reference TRBV2 and TRBJ2-7, reads EPEVTQTPSHQVTQMGQEVILRCVPISNHLYFYWYRQILGQKVEFLVSFYNNEISEKSEIFDDQFSVERPDGSNFTLKIRSTKLEDSAMYFCASSESPYEQYFGPGTRLTVT.

The chain combines TRBV9 with TRBJ2-7, with 8 bases that match TRBD2. Per the germline V gene, CDR1 is SGDLS and CDR2 is YYNGEE. This CDR3 is 15 amino acids long. V shed 7 bases, J shed 5 bases, and the junction held 14 bases outside the gene matches. The CDR3 is CASSQRAGGSDEQYF. CDR3 sequence (DNA): TGTGCCAGCTCTCAGAGGGCGGGGGGATCCGACGAGCAGTACTTC.

This rearrangement joins TRBV21-1 to TRBJ2-2; the table's D call, TRBD1, was not checked against the DNA. TRBV21-1 corresponds to a pseudogene. The CDR3 sequence is 18 residues long. This chain's CDR3 is CASSKEVDRAYGTGELFF. CDR3 nucleotide sequence: TGTGCCAGCAGCAAAGAAGTGGACAGGGCGTATGGCACCGGGGAGCTGTTTTTT.

The rearrangement joins TRBV13 to TRBJ2-5, with a possible D match to TRBD1 (7 bases). Trimming removed 5 bases from V and 4 bases from J, with 11 bases in between. CDR1 and CDR2 from the germline V gene are PRHDT and FYEKMQ (reference sequence). The CDR3 is 13 residues long. As DNA, the CDR3 is TGTGCCAGCAGCCGCGGGACAGCAGAGACCCAGTACTTC. This codes for CASSRGTAETQYF.

The J gene is TRBJ2-7, the V gene TRBV7-9; D not resolved. The CDR3 consists of 13 residues. The V gene's germline CDR1 is SEHNR and CDR2 FQNEAQ (reference sequence). V was pared by 5 bases and J by 3 bases, with 11 bases between. Here the CDR3 reads CASSRTWGYEQYF. CDR3 coding DNA: TGTGCCAGCAGCCGAACCTGGGGCTACGAGCAGTACTTC.

The V gene is TRBV10-3, the J gene TRBJ2-1, with D maybe TRBD1 (6 bases). Trimming took 4 bases from V and 2 from J, leaving 9 bases between them. The CDR3 contains 14 residues. Germline CDR1 is ENHRY and CDR2 is SYGVKD. CDR3: CAISVGGPYNEQFF. The CDR3 nucleotides read TGTGCCATCAGTGTAGGGGGTCCCTACAATGAGCAGTTCTTC.

This sequence joins TRBV7-9 and TRBJ2-3; a possible D gene is TRBD1 (6 bases). The V and J ends lost 5 bases and 2 bases respectively, with 17 bases between them. Germline CDR1 and CDR2: SEHNR and FQNEAQ (reference sequence). The CDR3 is 16 residues long. The CDR3 here is CASSRFGQPYTDTQYF. DNA for the CDR3: TGTGCCAGCAGCCGATTCGGACAGCCTTACACAGATACGCAGTATTTT.